This T cell receptor (beta chain) was retrieved from a study of blood T cell repertoires in COVID-19. Here immunoSEQ multiplex PCR was the method, and the copy in TCRdb shows in-frame clones only, minus some. The table shows 100,000 to 150,000 clones, with roughly three quarters occurring only once. The germline V gene encodes CDR1 SGHTA and CDR2 FQGTGA. The CDR3 contains 14 residues. Trimming stripped 2 bases from V and 2 bases from J, with 8 bases between. The source material was peripheral blood. The receptor comes from a man aged 35-49 years with active or convalescent COVID-19. This chain links TRBV7-3 with TRBJ2-3; TRBD2 might be the D (7 bases). The CDR3 DNA reads TGTGCCAGCAGCTTAGCGGGGGCCACAGATACGCAGTATTTT. Its protein product is CASSLAGATDTQYF.